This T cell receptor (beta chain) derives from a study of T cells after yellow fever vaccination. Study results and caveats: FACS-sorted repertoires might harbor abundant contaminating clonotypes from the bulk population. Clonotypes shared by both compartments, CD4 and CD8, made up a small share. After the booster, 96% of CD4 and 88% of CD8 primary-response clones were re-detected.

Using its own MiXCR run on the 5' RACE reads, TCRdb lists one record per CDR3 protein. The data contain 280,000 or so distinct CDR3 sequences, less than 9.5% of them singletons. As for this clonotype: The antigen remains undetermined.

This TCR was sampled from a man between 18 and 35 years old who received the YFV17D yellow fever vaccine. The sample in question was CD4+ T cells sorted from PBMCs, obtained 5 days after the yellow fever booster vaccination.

CDR3 bases: TGTGCCAGCAGCCGAGGGACTCCCACGGGTTCGGATCCCGCCTACAATGAGCAGTTCTTC. Its translation is CASSRGTPTGSDPAYNEQFF. V usage is TRBV7-3 and J usage is TRBJ2-1; possible D gene TRBD2, 6 bases. The length of the CDR3 is 20 residues. The V end lost 5 bases, the J end lost 2 bases, and 28 bases lay between the germline ends. From germline, CDR1 is SGHTA and CDR2 FQGTGA.